This T cell receptor (beta chain) was observed in a study of T cell responses to AZD1222 COVID-19 vaccine listed by TCRdb under 2021. Background on the whole study: Because spike-specific TCR depth and breadth did not differ between the two schedules, AZD1222 recipients who got a second dose at roughly 4 weeks were pooled with those who got a second dose at roughly 12 weeks. A total of 230 to 250 trial participants underwent TCR sequencing, of whom about 210 received two doses of AZD1222 and about 26 received two doses of the MenACWY control vaccine. Trial participants were enrolled by age into subgroups of 18-55, 56-69 and 70-plus years, and around 140, 26 and 57 TCR-sequenced participants, respectively, were included in these subgroups. The paper's findings and limits, for the study overall: CD4 TCRs associated with the vaccine covered the entire spike protein, and the dominant responses were in regions 160-218 and 743-854. The 56-69-year group was small, and its depth increase did not reach significance, likely because of low power. Conclusions about previously exposed vaccinees are limited because only five or six AZD1222 recipients were SARS-CoV-2 seropositive at baseline. Reportedly, almost half of the unique spike-specific TCRs recognized epitopes lying outside the regions that are mutated in the B.1.351 and B.1.1.7 variants. No day 14 peak-response samples were available, so repertoires were characterized only after the peak T cell response. Participants were mostly white British, with more females than males. The authors suggested clonal diversity may have been underestimated. A significant rise in spike-specific TCR breadth and depth was observed after two AZD1222 doses relative to day 0 and relative to MenACWY recipients.

The CDR3 regions of human TCRbeta chains were subjected to immunosequencing. On the authors' methods: Repertoire TCRs were checked for matches against a reference library of SARS-CoV-2-specific TCRs that had been generated using the MIRA antigen-specificity platform. Breadth was defined as the fraction of unique TCRs that were SARS-CoV-2-associated, and depth was defined as the fraction of total T cells that were SARS-CoV-2-associated. Using the MIRA data, every spike-specific TCR was mapped to the spike region that the TCR reacted to and assigned to either a CD4 or a CD8 class. Log10-transformed breadth and depth values were compared by one-way ANOVA with Sidak's multiple comparisons tests. In TCRdb, the immuneACCESS table is reduced to in-frame sequences with V and J assigned. These tables do not hold every clone; where another copy was compared, an unresolved V gene accounts for under half, and the others remain unexplained. The D gene and trimming were derived from the DNA, and the V and J assignments and clone size from that table. Within this sample are more than 90,000 clones, with around 84% of them counted one time only. The biggest ten clones account for over 1.2% of the sample.

The time point label of this sample denotes: baseline before first vaccination. Vaccinee samples were obtained from the UK trials COV001 and COV002, which included a single-blind randomized controlled phase 2/3 trial of AZD1222 (ChAdOx1 nCoV-19) in healthy adults. Trial participant PBMC samples were collected at day 0 and day 28 after the second dose for TCRbeta chain sequencing. V is shortened by 4 bases, J by 2 bases, and the region joining them spans 11 bases. The CDR3 has 14 amino acids, counting the end cysteine and phenylalanine. The sequence is cut down to CDR3 DNA, 42 bases in frame from base 1. Via the germline V gene (reference sequence), CDR1 is MNHEY and CDR2 SMNVEV. In its sample, this clone was seen a few times. Its specific antigen is unknown. Per-nucleotide qualities are absent, and no much larger clonotype sits a single base away.

The sequence joins TRBV27 to TRBJ1-2, with TRBD1 perhaps the D gene, on 5 matching bases. Sequenced here: peripheral blood, sampled on day 0 of AZD1222 vaccination. The clonotype comes from an adult in good health. The CDR3 protein: CASSSTRDNYGYTF. The sequenced DNA is TGTGCCAGCAGTTCTACCCGGGACAACTATGGCTACACCTTC.